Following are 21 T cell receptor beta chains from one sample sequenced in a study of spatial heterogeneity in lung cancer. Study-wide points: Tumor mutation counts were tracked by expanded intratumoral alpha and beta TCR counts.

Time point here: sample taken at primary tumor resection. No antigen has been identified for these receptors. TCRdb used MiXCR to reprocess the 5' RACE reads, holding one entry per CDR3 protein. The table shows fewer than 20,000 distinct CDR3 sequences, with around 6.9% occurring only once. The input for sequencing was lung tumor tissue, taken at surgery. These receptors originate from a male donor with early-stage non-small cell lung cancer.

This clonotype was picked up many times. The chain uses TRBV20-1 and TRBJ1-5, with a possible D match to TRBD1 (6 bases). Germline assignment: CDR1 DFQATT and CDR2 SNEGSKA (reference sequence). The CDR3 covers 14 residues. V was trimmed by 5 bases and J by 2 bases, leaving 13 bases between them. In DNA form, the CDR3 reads TGCAGTGCTCCGGGGGGCGGTGGCAATCAGCCCCAGCATTTT. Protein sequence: CSAPGGGGNQPQHF.

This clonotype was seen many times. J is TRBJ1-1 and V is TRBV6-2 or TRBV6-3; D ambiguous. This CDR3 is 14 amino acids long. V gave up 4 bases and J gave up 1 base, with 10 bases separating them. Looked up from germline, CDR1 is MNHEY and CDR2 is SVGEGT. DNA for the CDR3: TGTGCCAGCAGTTTAATGGCCGGGAACACTGAAGCTTTCTTT. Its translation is CASSLMAGNTEAFF.

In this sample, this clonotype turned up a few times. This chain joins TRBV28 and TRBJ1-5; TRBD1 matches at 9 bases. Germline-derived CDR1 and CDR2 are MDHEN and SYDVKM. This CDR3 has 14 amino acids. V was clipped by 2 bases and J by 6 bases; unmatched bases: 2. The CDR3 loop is CASSLGTGSQPQHF. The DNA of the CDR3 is TGTGCCAGCAGTTTAGGGACAGGGAGTCAGCCCCAGCATTTT.

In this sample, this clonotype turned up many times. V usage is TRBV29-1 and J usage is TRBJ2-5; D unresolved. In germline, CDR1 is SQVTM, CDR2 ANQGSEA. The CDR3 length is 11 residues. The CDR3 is CSTQFQETQYF. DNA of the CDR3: TGCAGTACACAGTTCCAAGAGACCCAGTACTTC. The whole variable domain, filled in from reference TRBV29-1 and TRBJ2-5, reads SAVISQKPSRDICQRGTSLTIQCQVDSQVTMMFWYRQQPGQSLTLIATANQGSEATYESGFVIDKFPISRPNLTFSTLTVSNMSPEDSSIYLCSTQFQETQYFGPGTRLLVL.

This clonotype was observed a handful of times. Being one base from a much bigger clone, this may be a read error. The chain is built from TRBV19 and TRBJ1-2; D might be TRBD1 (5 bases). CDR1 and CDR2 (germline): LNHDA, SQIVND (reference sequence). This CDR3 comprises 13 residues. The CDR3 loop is CASSIDSNYGDTF. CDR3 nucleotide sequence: TGTGCCAGTAGTATCGACAGCAACTATGGCGACACCTTC.

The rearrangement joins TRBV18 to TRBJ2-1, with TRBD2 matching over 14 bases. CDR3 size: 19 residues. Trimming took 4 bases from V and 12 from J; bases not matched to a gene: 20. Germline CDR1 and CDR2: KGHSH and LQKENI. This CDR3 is CASSQEAPSGTSGGRGQFF. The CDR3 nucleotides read TGTGCCAGCTCACAAGAAGCACCGTCCGGGACTAGCGGGGGCCGGGGGCAGTTCTTC.

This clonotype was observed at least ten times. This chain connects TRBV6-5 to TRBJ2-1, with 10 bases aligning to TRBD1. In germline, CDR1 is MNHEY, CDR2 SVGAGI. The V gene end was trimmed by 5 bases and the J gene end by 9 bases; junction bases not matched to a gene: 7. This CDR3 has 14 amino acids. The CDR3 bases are TGTGCCAGCAGTCACCGGGACAGGGGATTTGAGCAGTTCTTC. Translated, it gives CASSHRDRGFEQFF.

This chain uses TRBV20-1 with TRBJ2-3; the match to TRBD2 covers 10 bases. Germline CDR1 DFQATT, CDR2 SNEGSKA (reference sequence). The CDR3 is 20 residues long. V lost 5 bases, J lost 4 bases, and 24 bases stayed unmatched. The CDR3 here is CSASPATLERGGMWADTQYF. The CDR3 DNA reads TGCAGTGCTTCCCCCGCTACTCTAGAGCGGGGGGGAATGTGGGCAGATACGCAGTATTTT.

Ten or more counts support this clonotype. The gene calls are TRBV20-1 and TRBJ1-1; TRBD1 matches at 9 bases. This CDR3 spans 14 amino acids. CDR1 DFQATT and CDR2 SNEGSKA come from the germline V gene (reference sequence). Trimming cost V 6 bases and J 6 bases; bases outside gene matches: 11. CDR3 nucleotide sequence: TGCAGTGCGAAGACAGGGGGACCTAACGCTGAAGCTTTCTTT. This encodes CSAKTGGPNAEAFF.

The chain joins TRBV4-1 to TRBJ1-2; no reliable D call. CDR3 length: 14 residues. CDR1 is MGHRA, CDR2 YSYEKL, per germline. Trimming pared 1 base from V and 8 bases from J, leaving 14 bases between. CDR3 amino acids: CASSQGLGSGGYTF. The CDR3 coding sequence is TGCGCCAGCAGCCAAGGATTGGGCAGTGGGGGCTACACCTTC.

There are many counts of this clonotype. CDR3 sequence (DNA): TGCAGTGCTAGAGATCGTGGATACGAGCAGTACTTC. Amino acids: CSARDRGYEQYF. V usage is TRBV20-1 and J usage is TRBJ2-7; no clear D. This CDR3 comprises 12 residues. V lost 0 bases and J 4 bases, leaving 7 bases between the germline ends. Germline V gives CDR1 DFQATT, CDR2 SNEGSKA (reference sequence).

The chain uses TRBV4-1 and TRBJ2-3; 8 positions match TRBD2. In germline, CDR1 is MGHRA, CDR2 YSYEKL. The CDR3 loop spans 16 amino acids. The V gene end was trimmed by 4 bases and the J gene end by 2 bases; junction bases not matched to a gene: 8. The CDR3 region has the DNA TGCGCCAGCAGCCCCGAGCGGGGGCCTTTCACAGATACGCAGTATTTT. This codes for CASSPERGPFTDTQYF.

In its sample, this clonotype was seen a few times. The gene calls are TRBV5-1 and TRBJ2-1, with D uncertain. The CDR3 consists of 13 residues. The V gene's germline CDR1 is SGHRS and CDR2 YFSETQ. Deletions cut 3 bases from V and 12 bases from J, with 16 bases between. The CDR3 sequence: CASSSMGSIVQFF. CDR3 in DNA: TGCGCCAGCAGCTCCATGGGCTCAATTGTGCAGTTCTTC.

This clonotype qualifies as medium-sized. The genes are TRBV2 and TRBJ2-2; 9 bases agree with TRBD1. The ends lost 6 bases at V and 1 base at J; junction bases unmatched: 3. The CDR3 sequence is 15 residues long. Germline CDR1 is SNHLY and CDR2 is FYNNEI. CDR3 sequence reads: CASSGQGKNTGELFF. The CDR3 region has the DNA TGTGCCAGCAGCGGACAGGGGAAGAACACCGGGGAGCTGTTTTTT.

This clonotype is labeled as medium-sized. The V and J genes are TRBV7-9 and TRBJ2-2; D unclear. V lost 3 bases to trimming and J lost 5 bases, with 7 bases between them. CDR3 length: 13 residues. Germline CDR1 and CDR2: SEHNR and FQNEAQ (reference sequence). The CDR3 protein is CASSFHITGELFF. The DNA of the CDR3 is TGTGCCAGCAGCTTTCACATAACCGGGGAGCTGTTTTTT.

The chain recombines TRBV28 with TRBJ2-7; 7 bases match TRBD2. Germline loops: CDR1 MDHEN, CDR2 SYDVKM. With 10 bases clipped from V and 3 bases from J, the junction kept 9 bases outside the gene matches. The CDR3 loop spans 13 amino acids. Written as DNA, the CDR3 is TGTGCCATCTCTCCCGGGGGGAACTACGAGCAGTACTTC. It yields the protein CAISPGGNYEQYF. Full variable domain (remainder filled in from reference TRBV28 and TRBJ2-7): DVKVTQSSRYLVKRTGEKVFLECVQDMDHENMFWYRQDPGLGLRLIYFSYDVKMKEKGDIPEGYSVSREKKERFSLILESASTNQTSMYLCAISPGGNYEQYFGPGTRLTVT.

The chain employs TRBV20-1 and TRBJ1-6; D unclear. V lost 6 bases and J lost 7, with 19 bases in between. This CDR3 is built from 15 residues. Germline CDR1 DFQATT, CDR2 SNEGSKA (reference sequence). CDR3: CSAVQPSRENSPLHF. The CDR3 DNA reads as TGCAGTGCAGTCCAGCCATCCCGAGAAAATTCACCCCTCCACTTT.

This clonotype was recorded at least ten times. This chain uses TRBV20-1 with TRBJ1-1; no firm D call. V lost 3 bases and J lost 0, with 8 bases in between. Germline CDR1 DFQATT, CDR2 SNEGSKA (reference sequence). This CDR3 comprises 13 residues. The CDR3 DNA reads TGCAGTGCTAGTTTGCAGATGAACACTGAAGCTTTCTTT. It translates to CSASLQMNTEAFF.

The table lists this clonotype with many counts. The DNA of the CDR3 is TGCGCCAGCAGCTTGGGAAGTCAAAATTTTGGCTACACCTTC. Residues: CASSLGSQNFGYTF. The chain recombines TRBV5-1 with TRBJ1-2; no definite D call. Germline-derived CDR1 and CDR2 are SGHRS and YFSETQ. V dropped 0 bases and J dropped 7 bases, with 13 bases sitting between them. This CDR3 is built from 14 residues.

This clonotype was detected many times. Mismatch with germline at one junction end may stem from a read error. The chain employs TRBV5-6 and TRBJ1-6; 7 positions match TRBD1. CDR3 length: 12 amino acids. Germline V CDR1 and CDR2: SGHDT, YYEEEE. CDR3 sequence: CASSPRLGQCTF. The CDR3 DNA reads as TGTGCCAGCAGCCCCAGGCTGGGACAGTGCACCTTT.

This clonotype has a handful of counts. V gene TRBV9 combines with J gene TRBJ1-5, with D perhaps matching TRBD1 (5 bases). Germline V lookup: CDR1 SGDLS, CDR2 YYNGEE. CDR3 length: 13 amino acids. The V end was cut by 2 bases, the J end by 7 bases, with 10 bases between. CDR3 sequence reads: CASSVGGTQPQHF. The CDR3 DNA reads TGTGCCAGCAGCGTTGGAGGGACCCAGCCCCAGCATTTT.